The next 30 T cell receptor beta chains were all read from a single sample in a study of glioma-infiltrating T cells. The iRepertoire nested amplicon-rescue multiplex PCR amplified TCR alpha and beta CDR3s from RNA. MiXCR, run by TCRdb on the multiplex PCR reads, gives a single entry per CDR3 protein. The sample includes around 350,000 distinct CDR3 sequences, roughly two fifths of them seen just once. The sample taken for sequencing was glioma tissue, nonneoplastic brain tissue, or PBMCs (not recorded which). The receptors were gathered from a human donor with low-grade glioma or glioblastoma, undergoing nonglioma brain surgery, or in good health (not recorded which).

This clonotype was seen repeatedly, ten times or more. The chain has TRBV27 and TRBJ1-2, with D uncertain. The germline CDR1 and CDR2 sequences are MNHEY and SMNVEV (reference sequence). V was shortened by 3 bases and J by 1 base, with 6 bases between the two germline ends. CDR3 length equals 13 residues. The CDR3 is CASSFQFNYGYTF. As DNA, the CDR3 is TGTGCCAGCAGTTTTCAGTTTAACTATGGCTACACCTTC.

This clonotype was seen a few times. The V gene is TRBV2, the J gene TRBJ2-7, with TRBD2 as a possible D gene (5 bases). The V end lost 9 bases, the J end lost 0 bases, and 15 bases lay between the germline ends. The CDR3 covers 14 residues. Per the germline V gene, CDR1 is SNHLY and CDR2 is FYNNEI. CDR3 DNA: TGTGCCAGTGGCGGGCAGCGCGCCTCCTACGAGCAGTACTTC. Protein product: CASGGQRASYEQYF.

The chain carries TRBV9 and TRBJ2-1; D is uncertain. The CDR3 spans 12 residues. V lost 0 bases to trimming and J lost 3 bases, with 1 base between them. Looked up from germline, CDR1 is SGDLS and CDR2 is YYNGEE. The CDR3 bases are TGTGCCAGCAGCGTAGACTACAATGAGCAGTTCTTC. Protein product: CASSVDYNEQFF.

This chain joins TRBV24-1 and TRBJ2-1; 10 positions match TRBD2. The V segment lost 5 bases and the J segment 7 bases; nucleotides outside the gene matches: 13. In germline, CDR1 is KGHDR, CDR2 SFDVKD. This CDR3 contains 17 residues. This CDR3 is CATSGHSLAGVLNEQFF. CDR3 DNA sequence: TGTGCCACCAGTGGCCATTCGCTAGCGGGAGTCCTGAATGAGCAGTTCTTC.

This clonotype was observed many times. DNA of the CDR3: TGTGCCAGCAGTTACCGGGCGGGAAGGTTCAATGAGCAGTTCTTC. It translates to CASSYRAGRFNEQFF. This chain uses TRBV6-2 or TRBV6-3 with TRBJ2-1; maybe TRBD2 (6 bases). The CDR3 loop spans 15 amino acids. In germline, CDR1 is MNHEY, CDR2 SVGEGT. Trimming took 2 bases from V and 6 from J, leaving 14 bases between them.

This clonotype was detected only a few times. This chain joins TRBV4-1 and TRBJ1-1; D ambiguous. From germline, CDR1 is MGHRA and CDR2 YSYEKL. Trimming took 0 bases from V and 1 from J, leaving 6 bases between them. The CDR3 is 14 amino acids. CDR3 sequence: CASSQDGRNTEAFF. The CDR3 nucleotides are TGCGCCAGCAGCCAAGATGGAAGGAACACTGAAGCTTTCTTT.

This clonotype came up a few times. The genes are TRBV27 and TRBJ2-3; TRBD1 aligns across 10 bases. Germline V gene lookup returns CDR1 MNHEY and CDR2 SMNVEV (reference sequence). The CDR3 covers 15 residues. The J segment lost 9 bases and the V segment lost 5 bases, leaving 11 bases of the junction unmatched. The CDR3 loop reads CASSEGGQGPDTQYF. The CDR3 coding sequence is TGTGCCAGCAGTGAAGGGGGACAGGGGCCCGACACGCAGTATTTT.

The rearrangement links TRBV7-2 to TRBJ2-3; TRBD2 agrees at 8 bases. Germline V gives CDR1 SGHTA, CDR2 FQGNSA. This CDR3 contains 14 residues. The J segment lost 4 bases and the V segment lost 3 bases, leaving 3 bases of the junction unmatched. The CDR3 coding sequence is TGTGCCAGCAGCTTGGGCGGGAGGTCAGATACGCAGTATTTT. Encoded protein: CASSLGGRSDTQYF. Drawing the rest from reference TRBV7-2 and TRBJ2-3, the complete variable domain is GAGVSQSPSNKVTEKGKDVELRCDPISGHTALYWYRQSLGQGLEFLIYFQGNSAPDKSGLPSDRFSAERTGGSVSTLTIQRTQQEDSAVYLCASSLGGRSDTQYFGPGTRLTVL.

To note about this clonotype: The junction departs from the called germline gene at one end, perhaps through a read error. CDR3 protein: CASSEANYNEQSF. In DNA, the CDR3 is TGTGCCAGCAGTGAGGCCAACTACAATGAGCAGTCCTTC. This chain links TRBV2 with TRBJ2-1; D ambiguous. This CDR3 comprises 13 residues. Germline V gene data show CDR1 as SNHLY and CDR2 as FYNNEI.

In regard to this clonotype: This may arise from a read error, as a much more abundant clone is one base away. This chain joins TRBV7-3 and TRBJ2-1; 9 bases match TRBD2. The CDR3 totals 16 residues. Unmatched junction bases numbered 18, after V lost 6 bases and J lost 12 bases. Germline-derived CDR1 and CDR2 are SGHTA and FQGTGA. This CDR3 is CASSPWSSGRTGGQFF. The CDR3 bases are TGTGCCAGCAGTCCTTGGTCGAGCGGGAGGACTGGGGGGCAGTTCTTC.

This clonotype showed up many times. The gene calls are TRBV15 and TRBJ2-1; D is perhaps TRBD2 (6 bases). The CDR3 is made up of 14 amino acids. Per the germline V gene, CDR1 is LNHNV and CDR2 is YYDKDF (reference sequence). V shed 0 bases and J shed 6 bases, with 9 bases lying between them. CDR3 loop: CATSRDGDFNEQFF. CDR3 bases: TGTGCCACCAGCAGAGATGGGGACTTCAATGAGCAGTTCTTC. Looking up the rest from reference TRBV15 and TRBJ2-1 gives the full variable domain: DAMVIQNPRYQVTQFGKPVTLSCSQTLNHNVMYWYQQKSSQAPKLLFHYYDKDFNNEADTPDNFQSRRPNTSFCFLDIRSPGLGDTAMYLCATSRDGDFNEQFFGPGTRLTVL.

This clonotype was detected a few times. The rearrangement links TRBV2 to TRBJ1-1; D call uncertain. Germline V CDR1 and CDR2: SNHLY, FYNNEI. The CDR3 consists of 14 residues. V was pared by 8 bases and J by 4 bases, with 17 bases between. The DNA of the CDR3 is TGTGCCAGCGGAAGCCAGGTATGGGGCACTGAAGCTTTCTTT. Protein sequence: CASGSQVWGTEAFF.

Here the CDR3 reads CSAVKGGVGEAFF. Here the CDR3 DNA reads TGCAGTGCTGTCAAGGGGGGCGTTGGTGAAGCTTTCTTT. The rearrangement links TRBV20-1 to TRBJ1-1; D is perhaps TRBD1 (6 bases). This CDR3 region has 13 residues. Trimming took 5 bases from V and 7 from J, leaving 17 bases between them. CDR1 is DFQATT and CDR2 is SNEGSKA in the germline V gene (reference sequence).

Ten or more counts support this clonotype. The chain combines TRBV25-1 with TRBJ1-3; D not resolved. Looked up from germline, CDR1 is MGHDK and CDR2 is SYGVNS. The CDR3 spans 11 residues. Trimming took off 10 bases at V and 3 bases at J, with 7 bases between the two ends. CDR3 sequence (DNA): TGTGCCACTTTTATTGGAAACACCATATATTTT. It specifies CATFIGNTIYF.

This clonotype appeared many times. The CDR3 region is CASSFWGANTEAFF. In nucleotides, the CDR3 is TGTGCCAGCAGTTTTTGGGGGGCGAACACTGAAGCTTTCTTT. This sequence joins TRBV6-2 or TRBV6-3 and TRBJ1-1; D may be TRBD1 (6 bases). The CDR3 runs to 14 residues. The V gene lost 4 bases and the J gene lost 1 base, with 10 bases spanning the gap. Germline CDR1 and CDR2: MNHEY and SVGEGT.

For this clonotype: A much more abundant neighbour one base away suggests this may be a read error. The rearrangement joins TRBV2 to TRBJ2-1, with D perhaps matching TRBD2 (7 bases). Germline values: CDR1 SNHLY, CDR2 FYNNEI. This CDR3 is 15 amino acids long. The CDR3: CTSSERDNSYNEQFF. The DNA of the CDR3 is TGTACCAGCAGTGAGCGGGACAACTCCTACAATGAGCAGTTCTTC.

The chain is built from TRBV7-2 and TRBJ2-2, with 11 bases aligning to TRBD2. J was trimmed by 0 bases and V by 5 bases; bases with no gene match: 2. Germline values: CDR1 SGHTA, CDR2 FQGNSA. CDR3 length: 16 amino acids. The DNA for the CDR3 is TGTGCCAGCAGCCGACTAGCGGGAACGAACACCGGGGAGCTGTTTTTT. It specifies CASSRLAGTNTGELFF. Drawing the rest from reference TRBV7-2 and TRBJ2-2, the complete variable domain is GAGVSQSPSNKVTEKGKDVELRCDPISGHTALYWYRQSLGQGLEFLIYFQGNSAPDKSGLPSDRFSAERTGGSVSTLTIQRTQQEDSAVYLCASSRLAGTNTGELFFGEGSRLTVL.

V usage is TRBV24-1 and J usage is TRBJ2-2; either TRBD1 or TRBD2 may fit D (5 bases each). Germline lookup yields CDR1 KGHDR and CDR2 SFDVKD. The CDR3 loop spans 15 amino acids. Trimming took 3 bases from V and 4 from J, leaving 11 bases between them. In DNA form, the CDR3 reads TGTGCCACCAGTGATGAGGGACCCCTCACCGGGGAGCTGTTTTTT. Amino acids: CATSDEGPLTGELFF.

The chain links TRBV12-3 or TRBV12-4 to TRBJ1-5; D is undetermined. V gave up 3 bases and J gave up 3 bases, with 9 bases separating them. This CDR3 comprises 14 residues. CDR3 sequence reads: CASSFLTANQPQHF. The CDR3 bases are TGTGCCAGCAGTTTTTTGACGGCCAATCAGCCCCAGCATTTT.

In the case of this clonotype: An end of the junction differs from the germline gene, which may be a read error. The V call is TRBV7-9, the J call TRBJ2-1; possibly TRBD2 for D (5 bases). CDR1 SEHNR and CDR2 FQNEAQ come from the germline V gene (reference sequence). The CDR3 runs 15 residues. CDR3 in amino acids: CASSLARGPYNEQFF. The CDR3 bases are TGTGCCAGCAGCTTAGCCCGAGGGCCGTACAATGAGCAGTTCTTT.

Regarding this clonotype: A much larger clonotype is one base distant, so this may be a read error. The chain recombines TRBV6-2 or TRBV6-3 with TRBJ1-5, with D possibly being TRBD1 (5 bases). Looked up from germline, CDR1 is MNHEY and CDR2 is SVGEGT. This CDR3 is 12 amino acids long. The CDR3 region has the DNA TGTGCCGGCAGATCAGGGATTCAGCCCCAGCATTTT. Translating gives CAGRSGIQPQHF.

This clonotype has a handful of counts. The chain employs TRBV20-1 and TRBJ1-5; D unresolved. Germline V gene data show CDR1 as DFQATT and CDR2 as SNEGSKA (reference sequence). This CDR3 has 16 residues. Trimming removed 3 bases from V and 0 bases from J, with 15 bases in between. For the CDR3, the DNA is TGCAGTGCTAGGCAGGCCGAAATTTATAGCAATCAGCCCCAGCATTTT. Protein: CSARQAEIYSNQPQHF.

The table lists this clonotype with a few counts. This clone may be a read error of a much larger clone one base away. CDR3 sequence: CASSFLPGGAGNQHQHF. CDR3 nucleotide sequence: TGTGCCAGCAGTTTCCTACCAGGGGGCGCCGGCAATCAGCACCAGCATTTT. The chain recombines TRBV28 with TRBJ1-5; 8 positions agree with TRBD1. CDR1 is MDHEN and CDR2 is SYDVKM in the germline V gene. CDR3 length: 17 amino acids.

CDR3 amino acids: CASSQERERPYGYTF. The CDR3 coding sequence is TGTGCCAGCAGCCAAGAGAGGGAGCGTCCCTATGGCTACACCTTC. V usage is TRBV4-2 and J usage is TRBJ1-2; D not certain. CDR1 LGHNA and CDR2 YNFKEQ come from the germline V gene. The CDR3 is 15 amino acids. V was trimmed by 0 bases and J by 4 bases, leaving 12 bases between them.

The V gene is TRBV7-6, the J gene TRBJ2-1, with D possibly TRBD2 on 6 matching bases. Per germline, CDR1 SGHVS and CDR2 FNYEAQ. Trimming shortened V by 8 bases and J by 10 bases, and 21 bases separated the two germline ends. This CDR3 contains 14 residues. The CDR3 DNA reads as TGTGCCAGCGGTCCTGGGACTCCCACCTACGAGCAGTTCTTC. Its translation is CASGPGTPTYEQFF.

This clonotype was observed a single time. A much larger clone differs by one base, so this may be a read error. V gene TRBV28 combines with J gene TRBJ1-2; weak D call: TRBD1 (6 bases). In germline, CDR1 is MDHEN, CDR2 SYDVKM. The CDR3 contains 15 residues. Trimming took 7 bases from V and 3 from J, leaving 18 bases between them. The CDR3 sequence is CASIQGRHGYYGYTF. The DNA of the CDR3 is TGTGCCAGCATTCAGGGGAGGCATGGGTACTATGGCTACACCTTC.

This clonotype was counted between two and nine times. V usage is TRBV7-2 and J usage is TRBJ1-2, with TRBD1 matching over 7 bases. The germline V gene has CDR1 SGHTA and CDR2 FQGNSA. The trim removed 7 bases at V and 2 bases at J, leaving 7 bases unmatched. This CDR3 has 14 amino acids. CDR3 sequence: CASTADRRNYGYTF. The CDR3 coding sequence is TGTGCCAGCACCGCGGACAGGAGAAACTATGGCTACACCTTC.

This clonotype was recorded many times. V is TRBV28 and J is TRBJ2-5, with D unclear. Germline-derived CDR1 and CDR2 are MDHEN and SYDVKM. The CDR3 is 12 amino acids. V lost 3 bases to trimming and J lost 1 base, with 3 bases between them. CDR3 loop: CASSFSQETQYF. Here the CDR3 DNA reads TGTGCCAGCAGTTTTTCCCAAGAGACCCAGTACTTC.

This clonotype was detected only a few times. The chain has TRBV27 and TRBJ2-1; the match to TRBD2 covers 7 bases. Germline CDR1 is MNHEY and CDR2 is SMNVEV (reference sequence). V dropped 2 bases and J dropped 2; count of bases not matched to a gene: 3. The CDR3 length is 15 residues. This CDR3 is CASSLLAEAYNEQFF. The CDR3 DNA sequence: TGTGCCAGCAGTTTACTAGCGGAGGCCTACAATGAGCAGTTCTTC.

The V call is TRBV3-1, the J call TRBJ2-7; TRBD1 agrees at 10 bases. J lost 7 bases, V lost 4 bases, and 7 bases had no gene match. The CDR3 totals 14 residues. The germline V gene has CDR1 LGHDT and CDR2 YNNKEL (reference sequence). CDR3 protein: CASSRRDRGWEQYF. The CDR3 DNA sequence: TGTGCCAGCAGCCGACGGGACAGGGGATGGGAGCAGTACTTC.